This T cell receptor (beta chain) comes out of a study of PD-1 blockade in mismatch repair-deficient tumors (dated by TCRdb to between 2016 and 2019). With respect to the entire study: Between late 2013 and September 2016, 80 to 90 consecutive patients with around twelve mismatch repair-deficient cancer types, all previously treated and progressing, were enrolled in the trial. Tumor-associated T cell clones were tracked in the peripheral blood of patients responding to PD-1 blockade by deep sequencing of TCR CDR3 regions. What the study reported, not specific to this receptor: Clones residing in the tumor, which were often undetectable in blood before treatment, expanded quickly after pembrolizumab and then contracted, generally before radiologic responses.

Receptor libraries were prepared by the immunoSEQ multiplex PCR assay. TCRdb mirrors the immuneACCESS table, restricted to in-frame sequences. Some clones are absent from its copies; in checked studies, under half trace to an unresolved V gene, and the reason for the others is unknown. In all, the sample holds 100,000 or so clones, and roughly four fifths of those were seen once. The ten largest make up approximately 6.5% of the sample. At the junction V is shortened by 6 bases and J by 8 bases; bases outside the gene matches: 12. Its CDR3 holds 17 amino acids, cysteine through phenylalanine. Here the CDR3 DNA is all that survives: 51 bases in frame from base 1. CDR1 and CDR2 are drawn from the germline V gene: ENHRY, SYGVKD. For every enrolled patient, mismatch repair deficiency was confirmed by either polymerase chain reaction or immunohistochemistry. Three patients who responded to pembrolizumab therapy underwent TCR sequencing. The phase II trial prospectively evaluated PD-1 blockade with pembrolizumab in advanced mismatch repair-deficient cancers, independent of tissue of origin. Peripheral blood T cell samples were collected serially, before PD-1 blockade began and at several time points afterward. Blood sampling times were expressed in weeks after the first pembrolizumab dose.

For this clone: Its antigen target is currently unknown. The sample holds no much larger clone one base away, and base qualities are not on file.

The clonotype originates from an adult with mismatch repair-deficient cancer. This sample comprised peripheral blood, obtained approximately 8 months after starting pembrolizumab. The rearrangement joined TRBV10-3 to TRBJ2-1; TRBD2 lines up with 14 middle nucleotides. This receptor carries the CDR3 CAISPLGTSGSRDEQFF. In nucleotide form, the sequence is TGTGCCATCAGCCCCCTAGGGACTAGCGGGAGTCGTGATGAGCAGTTCTTC.